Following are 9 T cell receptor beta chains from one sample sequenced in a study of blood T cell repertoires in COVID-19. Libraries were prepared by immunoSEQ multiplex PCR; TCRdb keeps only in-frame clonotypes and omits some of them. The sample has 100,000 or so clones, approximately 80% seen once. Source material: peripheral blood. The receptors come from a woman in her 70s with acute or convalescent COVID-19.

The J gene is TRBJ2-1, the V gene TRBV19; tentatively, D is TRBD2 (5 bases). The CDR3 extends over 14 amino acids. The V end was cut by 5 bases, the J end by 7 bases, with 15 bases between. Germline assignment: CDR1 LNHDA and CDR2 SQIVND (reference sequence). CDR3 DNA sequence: TGTGCCAGTAGTGTACCGGGGTTCGGGAATGAGCAGTTCTTC. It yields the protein CASSVPGFGNEQFF.

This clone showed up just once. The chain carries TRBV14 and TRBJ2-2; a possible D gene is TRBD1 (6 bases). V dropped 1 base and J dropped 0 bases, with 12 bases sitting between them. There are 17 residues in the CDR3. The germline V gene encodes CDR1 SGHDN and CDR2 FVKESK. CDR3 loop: CASSQGWGPANTGELFF. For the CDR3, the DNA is TGTGCCAGCAGCCAAGGGTGGGGGCCCGCGAACACCGGGGAGCTGTTTTTT.

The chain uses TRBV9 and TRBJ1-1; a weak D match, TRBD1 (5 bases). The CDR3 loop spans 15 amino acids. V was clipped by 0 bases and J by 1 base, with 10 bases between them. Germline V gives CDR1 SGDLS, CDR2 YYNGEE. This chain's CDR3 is CASSVAAGANTEAFF. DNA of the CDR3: TGTGCCAGCAGCGTAGCGGCTGGGGCGAACACTGAAGCTTTCTTT. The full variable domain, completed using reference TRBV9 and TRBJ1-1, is DSGVTQTPKHLITATGQRVTLRCSPRSGDLSVYWYQQSLDQGLQFLIQYYNGEERAKGNILERFSAQQFPDLHSELNLSSLELGDSALYFCASSVAAGANTEAFFGQGTRLTVV.

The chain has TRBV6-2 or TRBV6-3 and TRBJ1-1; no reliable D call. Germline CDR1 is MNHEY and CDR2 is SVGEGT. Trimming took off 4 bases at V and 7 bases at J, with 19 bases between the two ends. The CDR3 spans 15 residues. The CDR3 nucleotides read TGTGCCAGCAGTTCCTGGGTGTTCACTGAGGTTGAAGCTTTCTTT. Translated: CASSSWVFTEVEAFF.

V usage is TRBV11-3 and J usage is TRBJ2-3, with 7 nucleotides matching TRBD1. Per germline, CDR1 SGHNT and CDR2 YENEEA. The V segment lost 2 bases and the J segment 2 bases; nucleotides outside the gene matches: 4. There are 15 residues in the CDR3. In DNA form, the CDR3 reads TGTGCCAGCAGCTTACGGGACAGCCCCACAGATACGCAGTATTTT. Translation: CASSLRDSPTDTQYF.

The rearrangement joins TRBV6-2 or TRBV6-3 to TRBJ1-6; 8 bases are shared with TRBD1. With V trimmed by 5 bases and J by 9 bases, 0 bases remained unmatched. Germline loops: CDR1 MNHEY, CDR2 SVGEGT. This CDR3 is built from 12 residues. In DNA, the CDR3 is TGTGCCAGCAGTGGACAGGGTTCACCCCTCCACTTT. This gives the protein CASSGQGSPLHF.

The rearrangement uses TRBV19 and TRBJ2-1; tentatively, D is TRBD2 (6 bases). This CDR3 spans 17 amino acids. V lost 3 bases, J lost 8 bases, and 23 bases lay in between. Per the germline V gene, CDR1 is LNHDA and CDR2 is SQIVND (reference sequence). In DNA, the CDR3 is TGTGCCAGTAGTATGATTTTCGTGCGGGGCCGCGGGGATGAGCAGTTCTTC. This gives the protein CASSMIFVRGRGDEQFF.

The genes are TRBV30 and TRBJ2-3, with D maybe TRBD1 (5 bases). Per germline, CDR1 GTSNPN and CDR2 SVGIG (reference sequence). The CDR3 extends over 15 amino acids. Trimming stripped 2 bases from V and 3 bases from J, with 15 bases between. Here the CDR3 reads CAWSQQAGVTDTQYF. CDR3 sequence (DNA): TGTGCCTGGAGTCAACAGGCTGGGGTTACAGATACGCAGTATTTT.

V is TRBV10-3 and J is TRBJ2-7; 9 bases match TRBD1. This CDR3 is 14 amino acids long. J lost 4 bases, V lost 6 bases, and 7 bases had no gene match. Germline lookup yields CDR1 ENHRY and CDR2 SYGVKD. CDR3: CAIRADRGGYEQYF. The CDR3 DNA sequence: TGTGCCATCAGGGCGGACAGGGGCGGGTACGAGCAGTACTTC.